Shown below are 7 T cell receptor beta chains from a single sample sequenced in a study of CD8 T cells in ankylosing spondylitis. Study outcomes and limitations: About 8 highly homologous variants made up a TCR beta motif, and this motif appeared characteristic of ankylosing spondylitis blood.

Their recognized antigens are unknown. Each CDR3 protein is one row after TCRdb ran MiXCR on the 5' RACE reads. The repertoire has approximately 440,000 distinct CDR3 sequences, 17% of them found once; the top ten carry 1%. Sequencing was performed on blood, either unsorted or a sorted T cell fraction (not recorded which). The receptors were gathered from a male donor with ankylosing spondylitis.

As to this clonotype: Given a much more abundant clone one base away, this may be a read error. This chain uses TRBV9 with TRBJ2-5; D is possibly TRBD2 (5 bases). Per germline, CDR1 SGDLS and CDR2 YYNGEE. The V gene lost 0 bases and the J gene lost 5 bases, with 5 bases spanning the gap. This CDR3 has 12 amino acids. CDR3 amino acids: CASSVAGETQYF. In nucleotides, the CDR3 is TGTGCCAGCAGCGTAGCGGGGGAGACCCAGTACTTC.

The chain couples TRBV10-3 to TRBJ2-1, with TRBD2 identical over 9 bases. After removal of 2 bases from V and 7 bases from J, the junction contained 6 bases not matched to a gene. Germline values: CDR1 ENHRY, CDR2 SYGVKD. The CDR3 runs 15 residues. CDR3 DNA: TGTGCCATCAGTGAGGGTAGCGGGGGAATGAATGAGCAGTTCTTC. Its protein is CAISEGSGGMNEQFF.

The chain links TRBV28 to TRBJ2-7; D is unclear. Germline loops: CDR1 MDHEN, CDR2 SYDVKM. Trimming stripped 3 bases from V and 5 bases from J, with 8 bases between. CDR3 length: 12 residues. CDR3 loop: CASSLRRHEQYF. CDR3 DNA sequence: TGTGCCAGCAGTTTGCGTCGCCACGAGCAGTACTTC.

This sequence joins TRBV20-1 and TRBJ1-6; D gene uncertain. V was clipped by 5 bases and J by 7 bases, with 15 bases between them. Germline CDR1 is DFQATT and CDR2 is SNEGSKA (reference sequence). The CDR3 spans 14 residues. CDR3 DNA sequence: TGCAGTGCTGATCCCCAGAGTGGGAATTCACCCCTCCACTTT. As protein: CSADPQSGNSPLHF.

This clonotype has ten or more counts. The chain is built from TRBV14 and TRBJ2-1, with no clear D. CDR1 is SGHDN, CDR2 FVKESK, per germline. The CDR3 is 16 residues long. V dropped 0 bases and J dropped 0 bases, with 9 bases sitting between them. As DNA, the CDR3 is TGTGCCAGCAGCCAAGACACGGCCAGCTCCTACAATGAGCAGTTCTTC. This translates into CASSQDTASSYNEQFF.

The chain recombines TRBV19 with TRBJ1-2; D is undetermined. The germline CDR1 and CDR2 sequences are LNHDA and SQIVND (reference sequence). This CDR3 is 12 amino acids long. Trimming shortened V by 5 bases and J by 4 bases, and 8 bases separated the two germline ends. CDR3 bases: TGTGCCAGTAGTCGGCAGATCTATGGCTACACCTTC. This encodes CASSRQIYGYTF.

This clonotype was counted only a few times. The chain uses TRBV7-8 and TRBJ2-1; the D is unclear. Germline V lookup: CDR1 SGHVS, CDR2 FQNEAQ. The CDR3 extends over 13 amino acids. Trimming took off 5 bases at V and 3 bases at J, with 8 bases between the two ends. CDR3 in amino acids: CASSAYVYNEQFF. CDR3 bases: TGTGCCAGCAGCGCTTACGTCTACAATGAGCAGTTCTTC.